These 2 T cell receptor beta chains were all obtained from the same sample, sequenced in a study of cytomegalovirus exposure and HLA in healthy donors. Primers: 60 Vbeta forward and 13 Jbeta reverse. Data came from immunoSEQ multiplex PCR; TCRdb stores just in-frame clones and leaves some out. The profile shows some 160,000 clones, 70% to 85% of them singletons. The sample was PBMCs. The receptors stem from a woman aged 25 to 39 in good health and CMV-seronegative.

The chain joins TRBV5-6 to TRBJ1-2, with D possibly matching TRBD1 (5 bases). Germline V gene sequence: CDR1 SGHDT, CDR2 YYEEEE. The CDR3 spans 14 residues. V gave up 0 bases and J gave up 3 bases, with 9 bases separating them. The CDR3 coding sequence is TGTGCCAGCAGCTTGGGGCAGGGCGACTATGGCTACACCTTC. Translated, it gives CASSLGQGDYGYTF.

The gene calls are TRBV19 and TRBJ2-7, with a weak D call TRBD2 (5 bases). Looked up from germline, CDR1 is LNHDA and CDR2 is SQIVND (reference sequence). V was pared by 4 bases and J by 4 bases, with 17 bases between. The CDR3 has 15 residues. CDR3 loop: CASSSRDQAFYEQYF. The CDR3 DNA reads TGTGCCAGTAGTAGCCGGGATCAGGCCTTTTACGAGCAGTACTTC.